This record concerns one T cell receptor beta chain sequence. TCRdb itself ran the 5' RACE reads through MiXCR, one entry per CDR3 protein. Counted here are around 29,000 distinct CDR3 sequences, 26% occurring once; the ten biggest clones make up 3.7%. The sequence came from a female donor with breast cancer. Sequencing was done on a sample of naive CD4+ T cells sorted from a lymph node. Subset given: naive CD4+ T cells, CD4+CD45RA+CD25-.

CDR3 loop: CASSYTRTGEGYGYTF. In DNA form, the CDR3 reads TGTGCCAGCAGTTACACGCGTACAGGGGAAGGATATGGCTACACCTTC. The chain couples TRBV6-5 to TRBJ1-2, with 7 bases identical to TRBD1. This CDR3 has 16 amino acids. Germline CDR1 MNHEY, CDR2 SVGAGI. V was pared by 2 bases and J by 5 bases, with 11 bases of the junction left unmatched.